This T cell receptor (beta chain) was documented in a study of cytomegalovirus exposure and HLA in healthy donors. In the study overall: Early released data had 65 million to 100 million unique TCRs, all coming from HLA-typed donors.

Turning to this clone: Its antigen is still unknown.

PCR amplification relied on 60 Vbeta primers (plus 13 Jbeta primers). Libraries were prepared by immunoSEQ multiplex PCR; TCRdb keeps only in-frame clonotypes and omits some of them. This table has roughly 180,000 clones, 70% to 75% appearing once. The CDR3 is made up of 13 amino acids. Germline V gene data show CDR1 as SGDLS and CDR2 as YYNGEE. V gave up 4 bases and J gave up 5 bases, with 12 bases separating them. Study-wide results and caveats: Both high specificity and high sensitivity reportedly marked the classifier's diagnosis of cytomegalovirus status. Among TCR sequences, most were rare, though some public TCRs appeared in many donors.

The source is a male donor in good health and CMV-seronegative. Sequencing was performed on PBMCs. This chain connects TRBV9 to TRBJ2-5; D is unresolved. In DNA form, the CDR3 reads TGTGCCAGCAGCCGGAGCCCCCTGGAGACCCAGTACTTC. It translates to CASSRSPLETQYF. The whole variable domain, remainder taken from reference TRBV9 and TRBJ2-5, is DSGVTQTPKHLITATGQRVTLRCSPRSGDLSVYWYQQSLDQGLQFLIQYYNGEERAKGNILERFSAQQFPDLHSELNLSSLELGDSALYFCASSRSPLETQYFGPGTRLLVL.